These 30 T cell receptor beta chains came from one sample sequenced in a study of T cell responses to AZD1222 COVID-19 vaccine. Here immunoSEQ multiplex PCR was the method, and the copy in TCRdb shows in-frame clones only, minus some. Of about 150,000 clones in the sample, over 80% were seen once. This specimen was peripheral blood, taken 28 days after the second AZD1222 dose. The source is an adult who received the AZD1222 COVID-19 vaccine.

V is TRBV5-4 and J is TRBJ2-2; possibly TRBD1 or TRBD2 for D (7 bases each). The CDR3 has 15 amino acids. Trimming shortened V by 3 bases and J by 6 bases, and 15 bases separated the two germline ends. The germline V gene has CDR1 SGHNT and CDR2 YYREEE (reference sequence). The CDR3 nucleotides are TGTGCCAGCAGCTCCCCCAGGGGGAGGGCCGGGGAGCTGTTTTTT. Residues: CASSSPRGRAGELFF.

This clone has a single count. Other DNA sequences in this sample translate to the same CDR3. The CDR3: CASSDQGRQPQHF. Written as DNA, the CDR3 is TGTGCCAGCAGCGACCAGGGACGCCAGCCCCAGCATTTT. The chain uses TRBV2 and TRBJ1-5; weak D call: TRBD1 (5 bases). Germline V gives CDR1 SNHLY, CDR2 FYNNEI. The CDR3 length is 13 residues. V gave up 6 bases and J gave up 7 bases, with 13 bases separating them. Full variable domain (missing parts from reference TRBV2 and TRBJ1-5): EPEVTQTPSHQVTQMGQEVILRCVPISNHLYFYWYRQILGQKVEFLVSFYNNEISEKSEIFDDQFSVERPDGSNFTLKIRSTKLEDSAMYFCASSDQGRQPQHFGDGTRLSIL.

The chain's CDR3 is CASSPGSGNTGELFF. In DNA form, the CDR3 reads TGTGCCAGCAGCCCTGGCTCCGGAAACACCGGGGAGCTGTTTTTT. The chain combines TRBV5-4 with TRBJ2-2; D gene ambiguous. The germline V gene has CDR1 SGHNT and CDR2 YYREEE (reference sequence). V was shortened by 4 bases and J by 2 bases, with 12 bases between the two germline ends. The CDR3 loop spans 15 amino acids. The whole variable domain, filled in from reference TRBV5-4 and TRBJ2-2, reads ETGVTQSPTHLIKTRGQQVTLRCSSQSGHNTVSWYQQALGQGPQFIFQYYREEENGRGNFPPRFSGLQFPNYSSELNVNALELDDSALYLCASSPGSGNTGELFFGEGSRLTVL.

The V and J genes are TRBV30 and TRBJ2-7; 7 bases line up with TRBD1. CDR1 and CDR2 (germline): GTSNPN, SVGIG (reference sequence). The CDR3 has 15 amino acids. V trimming: 0 bases; J trimming: 1 base; junction bases outside the gene matches: 6. The chain's CDR3 is CAWSVKGASSYEQYF. CDR3 bases: TGTGCCTGGAGTGTAAAGGGGGCCTCGTCCTACGAGCAGTACTTC.

The chain uses TRBV7-2 and TRBJ1-5; D not certain. The CDR3 runs to 14 residues. CDR1 and CDR2 from the germline V gene are SGHTA and FQGNSA. V was cut by 0 bases and J by 2 bases, with 5 bases left in between. CDR3 in DNA: TGTGCCAGCAGCTTAGCGCTGGGCAATCAGCCCCAGCATTTT. This encodes CASSLALGNQPQHF.

This clone has just one count. The rearrangement links TRBV5-5 to TRBJ1-2; no firm D call. V dropped 0 bases and J dropped 3 bases, with 9 bases sitting between them. Per the germline V gene, CDR1 is SGHKS and CDR2 is YYEKEE (reference sequence). The CDR3 spans 14 residues. The CDR3 spells CASSLGGLDYGYTF. The CDR3, as DNA: TGTGCCAGCAGCTTGGGAGGGCTTGACTATGGCTACACCTTC. The entire variable domain, with the rest obtained from reference TRBV5-5 and TRBJ1-2, is as follows: DAGVTQSPTHLIKTRGQQVTLRCSPISGHKSVSWYQQVLGQGPQFIFQYYEKEERGRGNFPDRFSARQFPNYSSELNVNALLLGDSALYLCASSLGGLDYGYTFGSGTRLTVV.

The chain links TRBV11-2 to TRBJ1-4; maybe TRBD1 (5 bases). The length of the CDR3 is 15 residues. The germline gives CDR1 SGHAT, CDR2 FQNNGV. Trimming stripped 8 bases from V and 0 bases from J, with 13 bases between. For the CDR3, the DNA is TGTGCCAGCGGACACTGGGATGCAACTAATGAAAAACTGTTTTTT. Its protein is CASGHWDATNEKLFF.

This clone was picked up one time. This chain uses TRBV19 with TRBJ2-3, with 9 bases matching TRBD2. The V and J ends lost 1 base and 4 bases, in that order; junction bases with no gene match: 9. The CDR3 is made up of 17 amino acids. CDR1 is LNHDA and CDR2 is SQIVND in the germline V gene (reference sequence). CDR3 residues: CASSIGGLAGRADTQYF. The CDR3 DNA reads TGTGCCAGTAGTATAGGGGGGCTAGCGGGACGTGCAGATACGCAGTATTTT.

The V call is TRBV7-8, the J call TRBJ2-2, with 13 bases lining up with TRBD2. The junction had 7 bases not matched to a gene; V was cut back by 1 base and J by 5 bases. The germline V gene encodes CDR1 SGHVS and CDR2 FQNEAQ. The CDR3 loop spans 18 amino acids. CDR3 DNA sequence: TGTGCCAGCAGCTTAGACGGACTAGCGGGAGTACGAACCGGGGAGCTGTTTTTT. It encodes CASSLDGLAGVRTGELFF. Full variable domain (remainder filled in from reference TRBV7-8 and TRBJ2-2): GAGVSQSPRYKVAKRGQDVALRCDPISGHVSLFWYQQALGQGPEFLTYFQNEAQLDKSGLPSDRFFAERPEGSVSTLKIQRTQQEDSAVYLCASSLDGLAGVRTGELFFGEGSRLTVL.

The genes are TRBV12-3 or TRBV12-4 and TRBJ2-7; the D is unclear. This CDR3 spans 12 amino acids. V dropped 6 bases and J dropped 3 bases, with 9 bases sitting between them. The CDR3 is CASSPRSYEQYF. The CDR3 DNA is TGTGCCAGCAGCCCACGGAGCTACGAGCAGTACTTC.

V gene TRBV9 combines with J gene TRBJ2-6; D gene ambiguous. V lost 0 bases, J lost 3 bases, and 7 bases lay in between. Looked up from germline, CDR1 is SGDLS and CDR2 is YYNGEE. CDR3 size: 15 residues. The CDR3 region has the DNA TGTGCCAGCAGCGTAGGAAGCCTTGGGGCCAACGTCCTGACTTTC. It is translated as CASSVGSLGANVLTF.

Only one count was recorded for this clone. The chain employs TRBV7-9 and TRBJ1-3; D possibly corresponds to TRBD1 (5 bases). The ends were cut back, 5 bases at V and 0 bases at J, with 20 bases in the middle. CDR1 SEHNR and CDR2 FQNEAQ come from the germline V gene (reference sequence). The CDR3 sequence is 18 residues long. The CDR3 DNA reads as TGTGCCAGCAGCCTGACCGCGGGACGGCAAGACTCTGGAAACACCATATATTTT. Protein product: CASSLTAGRQDSGNTIYF.

The chain links TRBV3-1 (or the pseudogene TRBV3-2) to TRBJ2-7; no clear D gene. The germline CDR1 and CDR2 sequences are LGHDT and YNNKEL (reference sequence). This CDR3 has 13 amino acids. Trimming removed 0 bases at V and 3 bases at J, with 6 bases between. DNA for the CDR3: TGTGCCAGCAGCCAAGATTCGGGCTACGAGCAGTACTTC. Protein sequence: CASSQDSGYEQYF.

This rearrangement joins TRBV7-3 to TRBJ2-2, with 10 bases lining up with TRBD2. With 5 bases clipped from V and 6 bases from J, the junction kept 15 bases outside the gene matches. Germline CDR1 is SGHTA and CDR2 is FQGTGA. This CDR3 has 18 amino acids. CDR3 region: CASSVIAGGLWGAGELFF. CDR3 bases: TGTGCCAGCAGCGTGATAGCGGGAGGCCTCTGGGGGGCCGGGGAGCTGTTTTTT. Variable domain in full (rest from reference TRBV7-3 and TRBJ2-2): GAGVSQTPSNKVTEKGKYVELRCDPISGHTALYWYRQSLGQGPEFLIYFQGTGAADDSGLPNDRFFAVRPEGSVSTLKIQRTERGDSAVYLCASSVIAGGLWGAGELFFGEGSRLTVL.

The gene calls are TRBV5-5 and TRBJ2-3, with D possibly matching TRBD1 (5 bases). The ends were cut back, 3 bases at V and 5 bases at J, with 16 bases in the middle. The CDR3 is 15 residues long. Germline V gene lookup returns CDR1 SGHKS and CDR2 YYEKEE (reference sequence). CDR3 nucleotide sequence: TGTGCCAGCAGCTGGGGCACTGGCGCAGGAGATACGCAGTATTTT. Amino acids: CASSWGTGAGDTQYF.

V usage is TRBV19 and J usage is TRBJ1-1, with D possibly being TRBD1 (6 bases). Germline-derived CDR1 and CDR2 are LNHDA and SQIVND (reference sequence). The CDR3 has 16 residues. With 7 bases removed from V and 5 bases from J, the gap between germline ends came to 23 bases. In DNA form, the CDR3 reads TGTGCCAGTACTCTCCCGGCGGGGGCCGGGGGGACTGAAGCTTTCTTT. Residues: CASTLPAGAGGTEAFF.

The chain combines TRBV7-2 with TRBJ2-6; tentative D call: TRBD2 (6 bases). CDR1 is SGHTA, CDR2 FQGNSA, per germline. Trimming took 1 base from V and 0 from J, leaving 13 bases between them. The CDR3 has 18 residues. Here the CDR3 reads CASSLEGGAPSGANVLTF. The CDR3 DNA sequence: TGTGCCAGCAGCTTAGAAGGCGGGGCCCCCTCTGGGGCCAACGTCCTGACTTTC. Using reference TRBV7-2 and TRBJ2-6 for the parts outside the CDR3, the full variable domain is GAGVSQSPSNKVTEKGKDVELRCDPISGHTALYWYRQSLGQGLEFLIYFQGNSAPDKSGLPSDRFSAERTGGSVSTLTIQRTQQEDSAVYLCASSLEGGAPSGANVLTFGAGSRLTVL.

The rearrangement joins TRBV3-1 (or the pseudogene TRBV3-2) to TRBJ1-2; perhaps TRBD1 as D (5 bases). Trimming pared 0 bases from V and 2 bases from J, leaving 10 bases between. Germline V CDR1 and CDR2: LGHDT, YNNKEL (reference sequence). This CDR3 contains 15 residues. The CDR3: CASSQDLQGNYGYTF. Written as DNA, the CDR3 is TGTGCCAGCAGCCAAGATCTTCAGGGAAACTATGGCTACACCTTC.

The chain combines TRBV7-9 with TRBJ2-4; D not resolved. The CDR3 has 14 residues. Deletions cut 3 bases from V and 2 bases from J, with 8 bases between. The germline V gene encodes CDR1 SEHNR and CDR2 FQNEAQ (reference sequence). The CDR3 DNA reads as TGTGCCAGCAGCTTTAGTCCGCCCAAAAACATTCAGTACTTC. Translating gives CASSFSPPKNIQYF.

CDR3: CASSSRGGADTQYF. DNA for the CDR3: TGTGCCAGCAGCTCTCGGGGGGGTGCAGATACGCAGTATTTT. V usage is TRBV7-7 and J usage is TRBJ2-3; 8 bases are a match to TRBD2. Germline V gene sequence: CDR1 SSHAT, CDR2 FNYEAQ (reference sequence). The CDR3 totals 14 residues. The V segment lost 4 bases and the J segment 4 bases; nucleotides outside the gene matches: 4.

The gene calls are TRBV2 and TRBJ1-5, with D maybe TRBD1 (5 bases). Trimming pared 0 bases from V and 7 bases from J, leaving 10 bases between. The germline CDR1 and CDR2 sequences are SNHLY and FYNNEI. CDR3 length: 14 amino acids. CDR3 residues: CASSEAGVRQPQHF. In DNA, the CDR3 is TGTGCCAGCAGTGAAGCAGGGGTCAGGCAGCCCCAGCATTTT.

This clone was detected many times. The chain uses TRBV5-1 and TRBJ1-3; possible D gene TRBD1, 5 bases. V was pared by 0 bases and J by 0 bases, with 10 bases between. Germline V lookup: CDR1 SGHRS, CDR2 YFSETQ. There are 16 residues in the CDR3. The CDR3 here is CASSLATGGSGNTIYF. CDR3 in DNA: TGCGCCAGCAGCTTGGCCACAGGCGGCTCTGGAAACACCATATATTTT.

This chain joins TRBV7-7 and TRBJ2-5; a possible D gene is TRBD1 (5 bases). V shed 3 bases and J shed 4 bases, with 9 bases lying between them. This CDR3 contains 13 residues. The germline gives CDR1 SSHAT, CDR2 FNYEAQ (reference sequence). The CDR3 is CASSFYTGETQYF. The DNA for the CDR3 is TGTGCCAGCAGCTTCTATACAGGAGAGACCCAGTACTTC.

The table lists this clone with a count of one. The chain combines TRBV5-8 with TRBJ1-5, with D possibly TRBD1 on 6 matching bases. This CDR3 is built from 15 residues. Germline CDR1 SGHTS, CDR2 YDEGEE. Trimming took off 0 bases at V and 5 bases at J, with 12 bases between the two ends. CDR3 amino acids: CASSLAGRGDQPQHF. CDR3 DNA sequence: TGTGCCAGCAGCTTGGCCGGCAGGGGTGATCAGCCCCAGCATTTT.

The chain joins TRBV12-3 or TRBV12-4 to TRBJ2-5; 8 nucleotides align to TRBD1. This CDR3 is 13 amino acids long. J lost 4 bases, V lost 6 bases, and 4 bases had no gene match. CDR3 region: CASRTTGAETQYF. DNA of the CDR3: TGTGCCAGCAGGACGACAGGGGCAGAGACCCAGTACTTC.

This chain connects TRBV18 to TRBJ2-7, with D maybe TRBD1 (6 bases). V shed 2 bases and J shed 9 bases, with 20 bases lying between them. CDR3 length: 15 amino acids. CDR1 is KGHSH and CDR2 is LQKENI in the germline V gene. CDR3 sequence (DNA): TGTGCCAGCTCACCATCTGGGGGCGCTTTGTCGGGGCAGTACTTC. Amino acids: CASSPSGGALSGQYF.

V usage is TRBV2 and J usage is TRBJ2-7; 11 bases match TRBD1. Unmatched junction bases numbered 3, after V lost 7 bases and J lost 1 base. This CDR3 spans 14 amino acids. The germline V gene encodes CDR1 SNHLY and CDR2 FYNNEI. CDR3 coding DNA: TGTGCCAGCACCCGGGACAGGGGGTCCTACGAGCAGTACTTC. Translation gives CASTRDRGSYEQYF.

The chain recombines TRBV30 with TRBJ2-7; TRBD1 aligns across 7 bases. Germline CDR1 GTSNPN, CDR2 SVGIG (reference sequence). The length of the CDR3 is 14 residues. V lost 3 bases, J lost 2 bases, and 7 bases stayed unmatched. The DNA for the CDR3 is TGTGCCTGGAGGACCCGACAGGGAGCCTACGAGCAGTACTTC. Translating gives CAWRTRQGAYEQYF.

The chain couples TRBV27 to TRBJ2-7; weak D call: TRBD2 (6 bases). Germline CDR1 MNHEY, CDR2 SMNVEV (reference sequence). Trimming removed 7 bases from V and 4 bases from J, with 23 bases in between. The CDR3 spans 16 residues. The CDR3 loop is CASTKDDPRAGYEQYF. CDR3 nucleotide sequence: TGTGCCAGCACCAAAGATGATCCGAGGGCGGGGTACGAGCAGTACTTC.

The chain carries TRBV28 and TRBJ1-1, with TRBD1 matching over 7 bases. Germline V gene lookup returns CDR1 MDHEN and CDR2 SYDVKM. V lost 1 base to trimming and J lost 5 bases; unmatched junction nucleotides: 7. The length of the CDR3 is 15 residues. The CDR3 DNA is TGTGCCAGCAGTTTATTGGCAGGGGGGTCGACTGAAGCTTTCTTT. Protein: CASSLLAGGSTEAFF.